Sequencing of this T cell receptor beta chain was carried out in a study of blood T cell repertoires in COVID-19. This clone was seen once. The table came from immunoSEQ multiplex PCR; TCRdb's copy has only in-frame clones and leaves some out. Of 200,000 to 300,000 clones listed, approximately 86% are singletons. The ends were cut back, 5 bases at V and 8 bases at J, with 9 bases in the middle. Germline CDR1 reads SGHVS; CDR2 reads FQNEAQ. The CDR3 sequence is 11 residues long. This sequence joins TRBV7-8 and TRBJ1-1, with D tentatively TRBD1 (6 bases). The material sequenced was peripheral blood. The clonotype originates from a man aged 25-45 years with active or convalescent COVID-19. The CDR3 region has the DNA TGTGCCAGCAGCGGAGACAGGGAAGCTTTCTTT. Translated, it gives CASSGDREAFF.